This TCR beta chain appears in the sequencing data of a study of blood T cell repertoires in COVID-19. Whole-study context: From the United States, Italy and Spain came samples of acute and convalescent COVID-19.

Authors' methods: Reference gene primer amplification yielded estimated nucleated cell counts. Some clones are missing from TCRdb's copy, which holds only in-frame ones; the method was immunoSEQ multiplex PCR. That table is the source of V, J and clone size, and D and trimming were worked out from the DNA. The data show 150,000 to 200,000 clones, under 85% seen once. V dropped 6 bases and J dropped 1; count of bases not matched to a gene: 6. The CDR3 length is 15 residues. CDR1 and CDR2 (germline): LGHNT, FRNRAP. The TCR sequence derives from a man in his sixties or seventies with acute or convalescent COVID-19. Material: peripheral blood. The chain links TRBV12-5 to TRBJ2-7; 10 nucleotides agree with TRBD1. CDR3 protein: CASGSPGQGSYEQYF. The CDR3 coding sequence is TGTGCTAGTGGCAGTCCGGGACAGGGGTCCTACGAGCAGTACTTC.